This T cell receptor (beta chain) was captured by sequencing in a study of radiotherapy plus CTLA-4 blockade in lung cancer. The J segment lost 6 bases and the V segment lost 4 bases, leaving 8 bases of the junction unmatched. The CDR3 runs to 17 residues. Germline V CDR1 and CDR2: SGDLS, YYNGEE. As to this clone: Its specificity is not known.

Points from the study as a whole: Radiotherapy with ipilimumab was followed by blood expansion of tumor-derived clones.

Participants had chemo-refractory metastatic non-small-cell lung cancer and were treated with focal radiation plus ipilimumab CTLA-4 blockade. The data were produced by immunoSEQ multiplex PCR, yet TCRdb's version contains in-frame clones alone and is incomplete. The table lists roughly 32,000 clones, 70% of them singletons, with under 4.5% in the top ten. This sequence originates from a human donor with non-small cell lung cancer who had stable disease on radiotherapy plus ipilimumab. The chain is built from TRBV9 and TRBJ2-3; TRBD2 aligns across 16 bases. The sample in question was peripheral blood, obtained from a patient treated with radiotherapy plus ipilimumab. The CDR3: CASSPTRGLAGGDTQYF. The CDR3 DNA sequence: TGTGCCAGCAGCCCGACGAGGGGACTAGCGGGAGGGGATACGCAGTATTTT.